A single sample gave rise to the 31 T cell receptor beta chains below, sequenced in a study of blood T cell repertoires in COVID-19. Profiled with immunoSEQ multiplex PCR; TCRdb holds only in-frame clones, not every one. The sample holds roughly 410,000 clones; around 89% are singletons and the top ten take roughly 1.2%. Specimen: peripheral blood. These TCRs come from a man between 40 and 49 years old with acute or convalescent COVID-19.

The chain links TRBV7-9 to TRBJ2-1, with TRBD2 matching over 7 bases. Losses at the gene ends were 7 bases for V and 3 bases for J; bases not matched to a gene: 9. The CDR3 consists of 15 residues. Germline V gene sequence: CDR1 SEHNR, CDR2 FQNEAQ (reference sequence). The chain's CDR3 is CASTPSGLLYNEQFF. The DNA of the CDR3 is TGTGCCAGCACTCCGTCGGGACTACTCTACAATGAGCAGTTCTTC.

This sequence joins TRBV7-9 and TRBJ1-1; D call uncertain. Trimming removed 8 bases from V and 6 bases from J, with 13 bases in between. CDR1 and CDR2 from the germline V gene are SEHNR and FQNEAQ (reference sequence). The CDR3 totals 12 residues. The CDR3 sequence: CASLRPAPEAFF. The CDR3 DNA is TGTGCCAGCCTGAGGCCGGCTCCTGAAGCTTTCTTT. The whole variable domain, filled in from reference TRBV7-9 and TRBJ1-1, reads DTGVSQNPRHKITKRGQNVTFRCDPISEHNRLYWYRQTLGQGPEFLTYFQNEAQLEKSRLLSDRFSAERPKGSFSTLEIQRTEQGDSAMYLCASLRPAPEAFFGQGTRLTVV.

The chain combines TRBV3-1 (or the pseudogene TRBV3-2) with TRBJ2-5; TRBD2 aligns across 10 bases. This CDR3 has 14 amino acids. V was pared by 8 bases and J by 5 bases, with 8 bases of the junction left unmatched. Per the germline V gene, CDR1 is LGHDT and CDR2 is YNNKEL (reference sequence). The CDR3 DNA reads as TGTGCCAGCTCCGAAGCGGGGGGGCAGGAGACCCAGTACTTC. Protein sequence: CASSEAGGQETQYF.

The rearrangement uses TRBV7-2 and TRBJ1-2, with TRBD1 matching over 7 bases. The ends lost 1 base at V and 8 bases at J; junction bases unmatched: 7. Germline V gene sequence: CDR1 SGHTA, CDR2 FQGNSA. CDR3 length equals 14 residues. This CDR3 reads CASSLGTGAQGYTF. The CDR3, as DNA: TGTGCCAGCAGCTTAGGCACAGGGGCGCAGGGCTACACCTTC.

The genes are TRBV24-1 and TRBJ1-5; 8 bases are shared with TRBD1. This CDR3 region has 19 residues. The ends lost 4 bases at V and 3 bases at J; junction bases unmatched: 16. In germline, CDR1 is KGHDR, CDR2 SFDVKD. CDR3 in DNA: TGTGCCACCAGTGACCCTGGGGACAGGCCTCAAAGGGTCAATCAGCCCCAGCATTTT. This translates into CATSDPGDRPQRVNQPQHF.

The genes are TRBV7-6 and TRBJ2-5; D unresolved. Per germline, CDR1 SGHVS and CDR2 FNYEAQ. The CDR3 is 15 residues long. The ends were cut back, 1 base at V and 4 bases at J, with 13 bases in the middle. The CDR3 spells CASSLEHGGGETQYF. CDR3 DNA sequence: TGTGCCAGCAGCTTAGAGCACGGTGGCGGAGAGACCCAGTACTTC.

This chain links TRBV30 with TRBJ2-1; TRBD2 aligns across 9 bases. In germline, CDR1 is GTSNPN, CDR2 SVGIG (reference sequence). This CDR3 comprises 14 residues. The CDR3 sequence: CSLAGPSSYNEQFF. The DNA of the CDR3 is TGTTCGCTAGCGGGACCCAGCTCCTACAATGAGCAGTTCTTC. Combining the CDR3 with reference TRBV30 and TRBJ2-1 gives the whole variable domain SQTIHQWPATLVQPVGSPLSLECTVEGTSNPNLYWYRQAAGRGLQLLFYSVGIGQISSEVPQNLSASRPQDRQFILSSKKLLLSDSGFYLCSLAGPSSYNEQFFGPGTRLTVL.

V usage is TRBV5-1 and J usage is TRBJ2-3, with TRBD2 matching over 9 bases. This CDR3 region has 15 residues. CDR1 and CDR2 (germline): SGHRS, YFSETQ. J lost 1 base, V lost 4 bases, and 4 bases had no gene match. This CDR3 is CASSIAGVGTDTQYF. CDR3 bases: TGCGCCAGCAGCATAGCGGGAGTGGGCACAGATACGCAGTATTTT.

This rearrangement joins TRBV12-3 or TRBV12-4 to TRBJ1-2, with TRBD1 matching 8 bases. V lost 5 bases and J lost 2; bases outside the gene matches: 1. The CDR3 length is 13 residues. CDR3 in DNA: TGTGCCAGCAGTAGGGACAGGAACTATGGCTACACCTTC. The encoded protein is CASSRDRNYGYTF.

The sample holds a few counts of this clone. CDR3 in amino acids: CASSPLLGGGHEQYF. The CDR3 region has the DNA TGTGCCAGCAGCCCCCTCCTGGGGGGAGGTCACGAGCAGTACTTC. The rearrangement uses TRBV28 and TRBJ2-7; a weak D match, TRBD2 (6 bases). V dropped 6 bases and J dropped 5 bases, with 20 bases sitting between them. The germline V gene has CDR1 MDHEN and CDR2 SYDVKM. CDR3 size: 15 residues.

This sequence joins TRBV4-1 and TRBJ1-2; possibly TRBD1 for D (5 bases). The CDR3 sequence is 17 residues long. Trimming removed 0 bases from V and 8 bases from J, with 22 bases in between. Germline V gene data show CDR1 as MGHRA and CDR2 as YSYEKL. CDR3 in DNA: TGCGCCAGCAGCCAAGACGCTTTTCCTGGCAGGGTGTGGGGCTACACCTTC. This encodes CASSQDAFPGRVWGYTF.

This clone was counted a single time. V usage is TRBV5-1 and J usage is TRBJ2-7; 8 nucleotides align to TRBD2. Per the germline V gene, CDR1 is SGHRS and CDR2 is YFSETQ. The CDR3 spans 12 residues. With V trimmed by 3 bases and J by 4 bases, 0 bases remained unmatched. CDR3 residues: CASSSGGYEQYF. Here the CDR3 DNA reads TGCGCCAGCAGCTCGGGGGGGTACGAGCAGTACTTC.

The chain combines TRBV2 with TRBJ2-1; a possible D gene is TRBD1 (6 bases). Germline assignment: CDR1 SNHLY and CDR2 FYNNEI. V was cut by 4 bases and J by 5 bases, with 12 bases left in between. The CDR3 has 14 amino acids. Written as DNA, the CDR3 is TGTGCCAGCAGTGCAATATACAGGGACAATGAGCAGTTCTTC. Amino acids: CASSAIYRDNEQFF.

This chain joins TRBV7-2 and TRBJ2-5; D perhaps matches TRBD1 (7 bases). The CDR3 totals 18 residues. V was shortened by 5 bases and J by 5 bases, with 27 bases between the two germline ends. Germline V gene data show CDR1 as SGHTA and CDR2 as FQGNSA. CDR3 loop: CASSPTDPVGQEGETQYF. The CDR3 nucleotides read TGTGCCAGCAGCCCTACCGACCCCGTCGGACAGGAGGGGGAGACCCAGTACTTC. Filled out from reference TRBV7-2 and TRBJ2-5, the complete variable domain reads GAGVSQSPSNKVTEKGKDVELRCDPISGHTALYWYRQSLGQGLEFLIYFQGNSAPDKSGLPSDRFSAERTGGSVSTLTIQRTQQEDSAVYLCASSPTDPVGQEGETQYFGPGTRLLVL.

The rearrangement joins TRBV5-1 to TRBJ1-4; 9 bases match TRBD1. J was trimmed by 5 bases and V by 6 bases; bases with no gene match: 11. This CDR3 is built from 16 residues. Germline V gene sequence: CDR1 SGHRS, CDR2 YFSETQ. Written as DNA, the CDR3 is TGCGCCAGCACCCCGAGGGGGGGGACAGGGAATGAAAAACTGTTTTTT. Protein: CASTPRGGTGNEKLFF.

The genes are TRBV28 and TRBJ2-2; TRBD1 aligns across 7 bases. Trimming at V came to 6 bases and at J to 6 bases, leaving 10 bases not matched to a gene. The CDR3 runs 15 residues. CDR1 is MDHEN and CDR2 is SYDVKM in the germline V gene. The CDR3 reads CASRPDRVVSGELFF. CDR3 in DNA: TGTGCCAGCAGACCCGACAGGGTGGTTTCCGGGGAGCTGTTTTTT.

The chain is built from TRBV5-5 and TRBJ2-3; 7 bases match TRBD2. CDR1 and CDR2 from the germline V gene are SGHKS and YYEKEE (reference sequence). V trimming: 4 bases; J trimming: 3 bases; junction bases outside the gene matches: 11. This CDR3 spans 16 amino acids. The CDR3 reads CASSPSLAGVTDTQYF. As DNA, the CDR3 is TGTGCCAGCAGCCCTTCCCTGGCGGGAGTTACAGATACGCAGTATTTT. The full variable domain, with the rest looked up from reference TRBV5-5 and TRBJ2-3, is DAGVTQSPTHLIKTRGQQVTLRCSPISGHKSVSWYQQVLGQGPQFIFQYYEKEERGRGNFPDRFSARQFPNYSSELNVNALLLGDSALYLCASSPSLAGVTDTQYFGPGTRLTVL.

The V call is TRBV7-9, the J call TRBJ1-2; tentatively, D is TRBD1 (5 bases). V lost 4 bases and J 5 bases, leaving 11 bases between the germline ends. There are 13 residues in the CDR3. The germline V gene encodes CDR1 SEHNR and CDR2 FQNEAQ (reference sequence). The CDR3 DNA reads TGTGCCAGCAGCTCGCAGGGTCTATATGGCTACACCTTC. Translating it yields CASSSQGLYGYTF.

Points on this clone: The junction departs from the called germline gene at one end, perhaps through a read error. Written as DNA, the CDR3 is TGCTGGGGTCTCCAGCGGGGGGGCCGCAATGAGCAGTTCTTC. Its protein product is CWGLQRGGRNEQFF. The chain carries TRBV30 and TRBJ2-1; 10 nucleotides line up with TRBD2. The CDR3 consists of 14 residues. Germline-derived CDR1 and CDR2 are GTSNPN and SVGIG (reference sequence).

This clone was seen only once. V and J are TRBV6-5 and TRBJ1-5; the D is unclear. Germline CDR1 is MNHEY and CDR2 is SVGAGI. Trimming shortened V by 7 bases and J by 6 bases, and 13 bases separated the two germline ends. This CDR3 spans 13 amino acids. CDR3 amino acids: CASTRAEGQPQHF. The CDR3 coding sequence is TGTGCCAGCACGAGGGCAGAGGGTCAGCCCCAGCATTTT.

DNA for the CDR3: TGTGCCAGTTCACTTTATGGTGAGCAGTTCTTC. Translating gives CASSLYGEQFF. The rearrangement links TRBV19 to TRBJ2-1; D is unresolved. CDR3 length equals 11 residues. CDR1 and CDR2 (germline): LNHDA, SQIVND (reference sequence). V shed 8 bases and J shed 9 bases, with 11 bases lying between them.

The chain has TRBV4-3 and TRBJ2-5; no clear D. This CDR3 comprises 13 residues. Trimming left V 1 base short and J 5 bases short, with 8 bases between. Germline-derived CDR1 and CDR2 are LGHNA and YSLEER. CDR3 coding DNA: TGCGCCAGCAGCCAAGGACAATCTGAGACCCAGTACTTC. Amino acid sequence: CASSQGQSETQYF.

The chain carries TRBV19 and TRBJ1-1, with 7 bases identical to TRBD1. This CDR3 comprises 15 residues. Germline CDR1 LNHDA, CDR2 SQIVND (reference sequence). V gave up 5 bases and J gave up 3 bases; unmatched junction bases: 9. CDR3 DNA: TGTGCCAGTAGTGAGTTAGACAGGGAGGACACTGAAGCTTTCTTT. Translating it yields CASSELDREDTEAFF. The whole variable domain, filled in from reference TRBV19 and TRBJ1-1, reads DGGITQSPKYLFRKEGQNVTLSCEQNLNHDAMYWYRQDPGQGLRLIYYSQIVNDFQKGDIAEGYSVSREKKESFPLTVTSAQKNPTAFYLCASSELDREDTEAFFGQGTRLTVV.

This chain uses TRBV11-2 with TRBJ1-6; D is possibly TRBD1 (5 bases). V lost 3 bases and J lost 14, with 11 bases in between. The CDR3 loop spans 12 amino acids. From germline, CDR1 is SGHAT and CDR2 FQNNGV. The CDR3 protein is CASSFRDFTLHF. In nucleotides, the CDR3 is TGTGCCAGCAGCTTTCGGGACTTCACCCTCCACTTT. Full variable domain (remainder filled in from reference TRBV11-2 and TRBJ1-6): EAGVAQSPRYKIIEKRQSVAFWCNPISGHATLYWYQQILGQGPKLLIQFQNNGVVDDSQLPKDRFSAERLKGVDSTLKIQPAKLEDSAVYLCASSFRDFTLHFGNGTRLTVT.

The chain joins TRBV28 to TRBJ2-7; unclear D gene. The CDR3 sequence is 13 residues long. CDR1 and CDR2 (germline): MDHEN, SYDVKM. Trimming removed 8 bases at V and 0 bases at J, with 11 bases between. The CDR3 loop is CASGHLASYEQYF. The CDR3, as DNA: TGTGCCAGCGGCCACCTCGCCTCCTACGAGCAGTACTTC.

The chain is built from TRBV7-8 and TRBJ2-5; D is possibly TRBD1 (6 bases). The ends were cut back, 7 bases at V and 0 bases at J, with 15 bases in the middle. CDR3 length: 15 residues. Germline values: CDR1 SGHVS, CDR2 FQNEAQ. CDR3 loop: CASNRDIPYQETQYF. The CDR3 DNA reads TGTGCCAGCAACCGGGACATCCCGTACCAAGAGACCCAGTACTTC.

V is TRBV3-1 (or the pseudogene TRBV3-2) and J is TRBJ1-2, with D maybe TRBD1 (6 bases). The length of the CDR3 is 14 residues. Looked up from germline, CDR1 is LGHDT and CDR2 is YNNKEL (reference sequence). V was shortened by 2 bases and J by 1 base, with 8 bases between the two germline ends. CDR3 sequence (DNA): TGTGCCAGCAGCCAATGGGACAATAACTATGGCTACACCTTC. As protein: CASSQWDNNYGYTF.

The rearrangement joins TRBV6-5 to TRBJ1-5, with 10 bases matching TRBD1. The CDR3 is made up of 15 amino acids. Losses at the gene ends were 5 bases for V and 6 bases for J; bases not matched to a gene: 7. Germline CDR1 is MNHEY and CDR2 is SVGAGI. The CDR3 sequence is CASSRDRGISQPQHF. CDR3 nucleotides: TGTGCCAGCAGTCGGGACAGGGGCATCTCTCAGCCCCAGCATTTT.

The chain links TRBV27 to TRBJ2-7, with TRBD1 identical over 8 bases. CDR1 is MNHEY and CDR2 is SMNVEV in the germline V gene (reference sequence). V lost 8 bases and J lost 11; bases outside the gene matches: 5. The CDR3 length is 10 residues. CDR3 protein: CASGPTGEYF. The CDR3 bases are TGTGCCAGCGGTCCGACAGGGGAGTACTTC.

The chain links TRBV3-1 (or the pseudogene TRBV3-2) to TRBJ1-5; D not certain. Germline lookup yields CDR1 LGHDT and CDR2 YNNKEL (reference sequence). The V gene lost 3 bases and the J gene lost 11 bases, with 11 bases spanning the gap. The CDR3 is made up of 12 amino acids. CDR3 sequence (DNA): TGTGCCAGCAGCCATACCAGCGGGACCCAGCATTTT. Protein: CASSHTSGTQHF.

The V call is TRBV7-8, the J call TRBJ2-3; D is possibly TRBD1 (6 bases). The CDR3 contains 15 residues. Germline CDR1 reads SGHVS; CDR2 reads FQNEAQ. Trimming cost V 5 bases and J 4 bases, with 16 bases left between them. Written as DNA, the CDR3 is TGTGCCAGCAGCGACCGGGACAATTCCGCAGATACGCAGTATTTT. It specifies CASSDRDNSADTQYF.